These 20 T cell receptor beta chains came from one sample sequenced in a study of graft-versus-host responses after intestinal transplantation. Their recognized antigens are unknown. Profiling relied on immunoSEQ multiplex PCR, and the TCRdb table lists in-frame clones only, not all of them. The sample has about 93,000 clones, over 85% seen once. Source: unstimulated CD8+ T cells sorted from spleen or lymph node cells, taken before intestinal transplant. Receptors were obtained from a human donor who received an intestinal transplant.

The chain couples TRBV5-1 to TRBJ2-1, with a tentative D call TRBD2 (5 bases). The CDR3 has 16 amino acids. The germline V gene encodes CDR1 SGHRS and CDR2 YFSETQ. Trimming left V 4 bases short and J 0 bases short, with 14 bases between. The chain's CDR3 is CASSQITSDSYNEQFF. CDR3 bases: TGCGCCAGCAGCCAAATAACTAGTGACTCCTACAATGAGCAGTTCTTC.

The rearrangement joins TRBV10-3 to TRBJ1-1; 8 nucleotides match TRBD1. V trimming: 6 bases; J trimming: 5 bases; junction bases outside the gene matches: 5. The CDR3 is 13 residues long. Germline CDR1 reads ENHRY; CDR2 reads SYGVKD. The CDR3: CAIREQGATEAFF. CDR3 bases: TGTGCCATCAGGGAGCAGGGGGCGACTGAAGCTTTCTTT.

The chain has TRBV5-6 and TRBJ2-7; TRBD1 is a possible D gene (5 bases). The DNA end lines up better with TRBJ2-1; the J call may be wrong. There are 14 residues in the CDR3. Germline V gene lookup returns CDR1 SGHDT and CDR2 YYEEEE. For the CDR3, the DNA is TGTGCCAGCAGCTTGGCCCTCCAGGGTTTCGGGCAGTTCTTC. Translation: CASSLALQGFGQFF.

The genes are TRBV19 and TRBJ2-7, with D maybe TRBD2 (5 bases). V was cut by 3 bases and J by 4 bases, with 13 bases left in between. Germline CDR1 reads LNHDA; CDR2 reads SQIVND (reference sequence). CDR3 length equals 14 residues. The CDR3 reads CASSMGSGIYEQYF. CDR3 in DNA: TGTGCCAGTAGTATGGGGAGTGGGATTTACGAGCAGTACTTC.

The sample holds a few counts of this clone. The CDR3 DNA follows: TGTGCCAGCAGTGAATTCAGCAGGGGCGCCCCTGGCTACACCTTC. Translation gives CASSEFSRGAPGYTF. The V call is TRBV6-1, the J call TRBJ1-2; D perhaps matches TRBD1 (6 bases). The CDR3 spans 15 residues. V lost 2 bases, J lost 7 bases, and 17 bases lay in between. Per the germline V gene, CDR1 is MNHNS and CDR2 is SASEGT.

The V and J genes are TRBV9 and TRBJ2-3, with a tentative D call TRBD2 (5 bases). The germline V and J ends were trimmed by 4 bases and 1 base, with 10 bases remaining between them. Germline CDR1 SGDLS, CDR2 YYNGEE. The CDR3 extends over 14 amino acids. For the CDR3, the DNA is TGTGCCAGCAGCCGGGATTTGGGCACAGATACGCAGTATTTT. Its translation is CASSRDLGTDTQYF.

This clone was observed a handful of times. The chain links TRBV11-2 to TRBJ1-3; 8 bases map to TRBD1. The J segment lost 0 bases and the V segment lost 1 base, leaving 5 bases of the junction unmatched. The germline V gene encodes CDR1 SGHAT and CDR2 FQNNGV. The CDR3 covers 17 residues. CDR3 nucleotide sequence: TGTGCCAGCAGCTTAGGGACAGGGTCATACTCTGGAAACACCATATATTTT. It codes for CASSLGTGSYSGNTIYF.

This clone was observed a single time. CDR3 protein: CASSQVQGAKTGELFF. The CDR3 region has the DNA TGCGCCAGCAGCCAAGTACAGGGAGCAAAAACCGGGGAGCTGTTTTTT. This chain links TRBV4-1 with TRBJ2-2; D perhaps matches TRBD1 (6 bases). Per germline, CDR1 MGHRA and CDR2 YSYEKL. Between the trimmed V and J ends, which lost 1 base and 5 bases, there was a span of 14 bases. The CDR3 consists of 16 residues.

The chain carries TRBV30 and TRBJ1-5; D might be TRBD1 (5 bases). V was shortened by 0 bases and J by 2 bases, with 14 bases between the two germline ends. Per the germline V gene, CDR1 is GTSNPN and CDR2 is SVGIG (reference sequence). This CDR3 contains 16 residues. CDR3 in amino acids: CAWSVRGGDRNQPQHF. For the CDR3, the DNA is TGTGCCTGGAGTGTCCGTGGAGGGGACCGCAATCAGCCCCAGCATTTT.

This clone was counted only a few times. The identical CDR3 is also encoded by other nucleotide sequences in the sample. This chain uses TRBV19 with TRBJ2-7, with D possibly TRBD1 on 6 matching bases. The CDR3 runs 13 residues. Trimming stripped 3 bases from V and 2 bases from J, with 8 bases between. Germline values: CDR1 LNHDA, CDR2 SQIVND (reference sequence). Here the CDR3 reads CASSMGQTYEQYF. In DNA form, the CDR3 reads TGTGCCAGTAGTATGGGACAAACCTACGAGCAGTACTTC.

The V gene is TRBV11-2, the J gene TRBJ1-1, with 7 bases that match TRBD1. This CDR3 has 15 amino acids. The germline gives CDR1 SGHAT, CDR2 FQNNGV. V lost 3 bases and J lost 4; bases outside the gene matches: 8. CDR3 loop: CASSLNEGARTEAFF. The CDR3 DNA is TGTGCCAGCAGCTTGAATGAGGGGGCGCGCACTGAAGCTTTCTTT. Drawing the rest from reference TRBV11-2 and TRBJ1-1, the complete variable domain is EAGVAQSPRYKIIEKRQSVAFWCNPISGHATLYWYQQILGQGPKLLIQFQNNGVVDDSQLPKDRFSAERLKGVDSTLKIQPAKLEDSAVYLCASSLNEGARTEAFFGQGTRLTVV.

CDR3 DNA sequence: TGTGCCAGCAGTTTGGGACTAGGGCACTACGAGCAGTACTTC. It translates to CASSLGLGHYEQYF. This chain uses TRBV27 with TRBJ2-7; 8 bases line up with TRBD2. V trimming: 3 bases; J trimming: 3 bases; junction bases outside the gene matches: 4. The CDR3 consists of 14 residues. Germline V gene sequence: CDR1 MNHEY, CDR2 SMNVEV (reference sequence).

The chain couples TRBV4-3 to TRBJ2-7; the match to TRBD2 covers 8 bases. Germline CDR1 reads LGHNA; CDR2 reads YSLEER. This CDR3 region has 14 residues. V lost 4 bases, J lost 6 bases, and 8 bases stayed unmatched. DNA of the CDR3: TGCGCCAGCAGCCCAACTGGACTAGCAGGCGAGCAGTACTTC. It translates to CASSPTGLAGEQYF.

V usage is TRBV6-5 and J usage is TRBJ1-4; D is undetermined. Trimming removed 4 bases from V and 0 bases from J, with 3 bases in between. The CDR3 spans 13 residues. Germline V gene sequence: CDR1 MNHEY, CDR2 SVGAGI. CDR3 sequence reads: CASSLATNEKLFF. The DNA for the CDR3 is TGTGCCAGCAGTTTAGCAACTAATGAAAAACTGTTTTTT.

This chain connects TRBV5-4 to TRBJ1-1; D gene unclear. Germline CDR1 reads SGHNT; CDR2 reads YYREEE (reference sequence). The CDR3 totals 16 residues. V was cut by 1 base and J by 2 bases, with 15 bases left in between. The DNA of the CDR3 is TGTGCCAGCAGCTTGCCCCCGGGGAGGATCAACACTGAAGCTTTCTTT. Translation: CASSLPPGRINTEAFF. Together with reference TRBV5-4 and TRBJ1-1, the CDR3 gives the full variable domain: ETGVTQSPTHLIKTRGQQVTLRCSSQSGHNTVSWYQQALGQGPQFIFQYYREEENGRGNFPPRFSGLQFPNYSSELNVNALELDDSALYLCASSLPPGRINTEAFFGQGTRLTVV.

This clone was seen a handful of times. The rearrangement uses TRBV19 and TRBJ1-1; tentatively, D is TRBD1 (6 bases). Trimming pared 1 base from V and 2 bases from J, leaving 8 bases between. The CDR3 has 14 amino acids. Germline CDR1 is LNHDA and CDR2 is SQIVND (reference sequence). This CDR3 is CASSIGQANTEAFF. For the CDR3, the DNA is TGTGCCAGTAGTATAGGACAGGCTAACACTGAAGCTTTCTTT.

The V and J genes are TRBV4-1 and TRBJ2-2; the match to TRBD2 covers 8 bases. With V trimmed by 0 bases and J by 4 bases, 4 bases remained unmatched. The CDR3 covers 16 residues. Germline loops: CDR1 MGHRA, CDR2 YSYEKL. This CDR3 is CASSQERLAGTGELFF. In DNA form, the CDR3 reads TGCGCCAGCAGCCAAGAGAGGCTAGCGGGCACCGGGGAGCTGTTTTTT.

The rearrangement joins TRBV29-1 to TRBJ2-7; possibly TRBD1 for D (5 bases). CDR3 length: 14 amino acids. The V end was cut by 0 bases, the J end by 1 base, with 10 bases between. The germline CDR1 and CDR2 sequences are SQVTM and ANQGSEA. The CDR3 DNA reads as TGCAGCGTTGAAGAGGCAGGGAAGTCCTACGAGCAGTACTTC. This gives the protein CSVEEAGKSYEQYF.

This sequence joins TRBV7-8 and TRBJ1-6; D ambiguous. Deletions cut 1 base from V and 8 bases from J, with 3 bases between. The CDR3 covers 12 residues. CDR1 SGHVS and CDR2 FQNEAQ come from the germline V gene. As DNA, the CDR3 is TGTGCCAGCAGCTTAGGAGATTCACCCCTCCACTTT. This gives the protein CASSLGDSPLHF.

As to this clone: The conserved final phenylalanine or tryptophan is absent from the CDR3, which likely points to a read error. The chain is built from TRBV5-1 and TRBJ1-2; no clear D gene. The CDR3 runs to 19 residues. Germline loops: CDR1 SGHRS, CDR2 YFSETQ. V dropped 0 bases and J dropped 4 bases, with 25 bases sitting between them. The CDR3 spells CASSLERLAGGDQSYGYTL. The CDR3 nucleotides are TGCGCCAGCAGCTTGGAACGACTAGCGGGAGGAGATCAATCCTATGGCTACACCCTC.